Presented here are 8 T cell receptor beta chains from one specimen sequenced in a study of T-cell reconstitution after alpha-beta-depleted transplantation in children. The TCRbeta library incorporated unique molecular identifiers. TCRdb re-called the PCR reads through MiXCR, storing one row per CDR3 protein. Of about 980,000 distinct CDR3 sequences in the sample, about 29% were seen once. The sample was PBMCs, mostly from graft donor cells, taken 360 days after TCRalphabeta/CD19-depleted stem cell transplant. These receptors all come from a boy less than two years old who had a stem cell transplant for SCID, so the T cells may come from the graft donor.

V usage is TRBV20-1 and J usage is TRBJ1-1; D unresolved. With 6 bases removed from V and 4 bases from J, the gap between germline ends came to 21 bases. Germline CDR1 reads DFQATT; CDR2 reads SNEGSKA (reference sequence). The CDR3 consists of 15 residues. CDR3 nucleotide sequence: TGCAGTGCCAGCCCTTTCAGGTCACGGGGCACTGAAGCTTTCTTT. This sequence encodes CSASPFRSRGTEAFF.

This clonotype appeared a few times. The chain uses TRBV4-2 and TRBJ2-3; 14 bases align to TRBD2. V lost 4 bases and J lost 3; bases outside the gene matches: 6. The CDR3 length is 17 residues. CDR1 is LGHNA and CDR2 is YNFKEQ in the germline V gene. CDR3 amino acids: CASSPTGTSGGTDTQYF. The DNA of the CDR3 is TGTGCCAGCAGCCCGACCGGGACTAGCGGGGGAACAGATACGCAGTATTTT.

This clonotype was counted between two and nine times. The rearrangement uses TRBV27 and TRBJ1-6; D remains ambiguous. Per the germline V gene, CDR1 is MNHEY and CDR2 is SMNVEV (reference sequence). V lost 5 bases, J lost 8 bases, and 10 bases lay in between. The CDR3 is 13 residues long. CDR3 residues: CASSLLPDSPLHF. The CDR3 nucleotides read TGTGCCAGCAGTCTCCTGCCCGATTCACCCCTCCACTTT.

V gene TRBV3-1 combines with J gene TRBJ2-7; maybe TRBD2 (5 bases). The CDR3 is made up of 15 amino acids. Trimming stripped 4 bases from V and 3 bases from J, with 16 bases between. In germline, CDR1 is LGHDT, CDR2 YNNKEL (reference sequence). The CDR3 nucleotides are TGTGCCAGCAGCCCCCGGGAAGGGCGGAACTACGAGCAGTACTTC. As protein: CASSPREGRNYEQYF.

Only a few counts were recorded for this clonotype. The gene calls are TRBV5-1 and TRBJ2-1; D is unclear. Trimming stripped 0 bases from V and 9 bases from J, with 10 bases between. The germline gives CDR1 SGHRS, CDR2 YFSETQ. This CDR3 region has 13 residues. The CDR3 DNA reads TGCGCCAGCAGCTTGGGTGAGGTGACTGAGCAGTTCTTC. This translates into CASSLGEVTEQFF.

This clonotype was seen a handful of times. The chain employs TRBV3-1 and TRBJ2-7; unclear D gene. The CDR3 is made up of 15 amino acids. Trimming stripped 0 bases from V and 0 bases from J, with 9 bases between. Germline V gene sequence: CDR1 LGHDT, CDR2 YNNKEL (reference sequence). In DNA form, the CDR3 reads TGTGCCAGCAGCCAAGATGACTCCCCCTCCTACGAGCAGTACTTC. Amino acids: CASSQDDSPSYEQYF.

This clonotype occurred a few times. This chain connects TRBV20-1 to TRBJ2-3, with no clear D. The CDR3 consists of 14 residues. In germline, CDR1 is DFQATT, CDR2 SNEGSKA (reference sequence). V was trimmed by 5 bases and J by 6 bases, leaving 18 bases between them. CDR3 in DNA: TGCAGTGCTCCCCCGTCCCGGGCCCGGGATACGCAGTATTTT. Residues: CSAPPSRARDTQYF.

V gene TRBV7-9 combines with J gene TRBJ2-1; no definite D call. Germline V gives CDR1 SEHNR, CDR2 FQNEAQ (reference sequence). Deletions cut 3 bases from V and 9 bases from J, with 12 bases between. The CDR3 is made up of 13 amino acids. CDR3 residues: CASSFGELGEQFF. The CDR3 nucleotides are TGTGCCAGCAGCTTTGGCGAGCTCGGTGAGCAGTTCTTC.